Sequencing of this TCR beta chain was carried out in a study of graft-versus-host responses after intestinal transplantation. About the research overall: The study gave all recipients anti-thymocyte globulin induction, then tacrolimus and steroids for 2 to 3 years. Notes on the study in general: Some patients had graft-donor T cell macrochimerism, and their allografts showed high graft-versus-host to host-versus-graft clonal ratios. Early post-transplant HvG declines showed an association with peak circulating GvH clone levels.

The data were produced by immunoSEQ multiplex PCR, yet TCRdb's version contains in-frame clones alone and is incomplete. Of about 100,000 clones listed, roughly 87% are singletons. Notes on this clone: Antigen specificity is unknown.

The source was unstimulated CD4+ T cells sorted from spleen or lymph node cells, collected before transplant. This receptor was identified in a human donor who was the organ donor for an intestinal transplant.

In DNA, the CDR3 is TGCGCCAGCAGCCCGTCGGGTAGGGACGATCAGCCCCAGCATTTT. This translates into CASSPSGRDDQPQHF. The genes are TRBV5-1 and TRBJ1-5, with D possibly being TRBD1 (5 bases). The CDR3 runs 15 residues. CDR1 is SGHRS, CDR2 YFSETQ, per germline. Between the trimmed V and J ends, which lost 4 bases and 5 bases, there was a span of 16 bases.